This TCR beta chain stems from a study of T-cell reconstitution after alpha-beta-depleted transplantation in children. Preparing the TCRbeta library involved the use of unique molecular identifiers. TCRdb itself ran the PCR reads through MiXCR, one entry per CDR3 protein. In the table there are 330,000 or so distinct CDR3 sequences, over 9% of which are singletons. Germline V gene lookup returns CDR1 MNHEY and CDR2 SMNVEV (reference sequence). CDR3 length: 13 residues. Trimming left V 3 bases short and J 6 bases short, with 12 bases between. The chain employs TRBV27 and TRBJ2-7; D is uncertain. The specimen was PBMCs from the stem cell graft donor, collected from the stem cell graft. The receptor's source is a human donor who donated a stem cell graft to a child with acute lymphoblastic leukemia. The CDR3 here is CASSLRRSSEQYF. CDR3 DNA: TGTGCCAGCAGTTTGCGACGGAGCAGCGAGCAGTACTTC.